This entry lists 28 T cell receptor beta chains sequenced from one sample in a study of T cell clonality in common variable immunodeficiency (dated by TCRdb to 2013 to 2016). The library was produced with the immunoSEQ multiplex PCR assay. Held by TCRdb, this immuneACCESS table contains in-frame sequences only and omits some clones. Under half of the omission traces to an unresolved V gene where checked; the cause of the rest is unknown. For this sample, some 64,000 clones are listed, none of them singletons. The top ten hold 1.7% of the sample. Sequencing was carried out using peripheral blood mononuclear cells. The source of these receptors is a person aged 18 to 75 in good health.

This clone appeared many times. The read is 3 residues too short to cover the CDR3 end, so that end is filled in from the germline J gene. The chain links TRBV6-1 to TRBJ1-3, with TRBD1 matching 7 bases. The CDR3 extends over 16 amino acids. V lost 4 bases to trimming and J lost 3 bases; unmatched junction nucleotides: 9. CDR1 is MNHNS, CDR2 SASEGT, per germline. The DNA read from the CDR3 is TGTGCCAGCAGTGTTGGGGTTACAGGGGTTGGAAACACC. It codes for CASSVGVTGVGNT. The CDR3, in full, reads CASSVGVTGVGNTIYF.

The table lists this clone with a few counts. The sequenced fragment ends 3 residues before the CDR3 boundary, so the rest is inferred from the germline J gene. V usage is TRBV2 and J usage is TRBJ2-3; no clear D gene. Germline assignment: CDR1 SNHLY and CDR2 FYNNEI. This CDR3 contains 11 residues. The V end was cut by 6 bases, the J end by 8 bases, with 9 bases between. The chain's CDR3 is CASRSASTQYF. CDR3 bases read: TGTGCCAGCAGGTCAGCTAGTACG.

This clone occurred many times. The missing CDR3 end, 3 residues past where the read stops, is filled in from the germline J gene. The V and J genes are TRBV6-1 and TRBJ2-2; TRBD2 agrees at 12 bases. Germline loops: CDR1 MNHNS, CDR2 SASEGT. This CDR3 is built from 16 residues. Trimming took 1 base from V and 7 from J; bases not matched to a gene: 4. The sequenced part of the CDR3 DNA is TGTGCCAGCAGTGAAGGCCGACTAGCGGGAGTCGGGGAG. It is translated as CASSEGRLAGVGE. The entire CDR3 is CASSEGRLAGVGELFF.

This clone was picked up many times. The read terminates 3 residues ahead of where the CDR3 ends, so the germline J gene completes it. The rearrangement joins TRBV29-1 to TRBJ2-7, with 7 bases lining up with TRBD1. Trimming removed 2 bases from V and 3 bases from J; junction bases left unmatched: 10. This CDR3 is 15 amino acids long. Germline loops: CDR1 SQVTM, CDR2 ANQGSEA. The CDR3 protein is CSVELPQGVHYEQYF. CDR3 bases read: TGCAGCGTTGAACTCCCGCAGGGGGTACACTACGAG.

This clone was observed many times. The read is 3 residues too short to cover the CDR3 end, so that end is filled in from the germline J gene. This chain uses TRBV2 with TRBJ2-7; 10 bases are shared with TRBD2. The length of the CDR3 is 14 residues. Losses at the gene ends were 6 bases for V and 0 bases for J; bases not matched to a gene: 2. CDR1 and CDR2 from the germline V gene are SNHLY and FYNNEI. The covered CDR3 bases are TGTGCCAGCAGACCTAGCGGGAGCTCCTACGAG. The encoded protein is CASRPSGSSYE. The complete CDR3 reads CASRPSGSSYEQYF.

This clone was detected many times. Read coverage stops 3 residues before the CDR3 terminus; the germline J gene supplies the remainder. V usage is TRBV27 and J usage is TRBJ1-6, with a possible D match to TRBD1 (6 bases). V lost 5 bases, J lost 9 bases, and 23 bases lay in between. The CDR3 contains 17 residues. Germline values: CDR1 MNHEY, CDR2 SMNVEV (reference sequence). CDR3 region: CASSPITGTIVGSPLHF. The covered CDR3 bases are TGTGCCAGCAGTCCCATCACCGGGACAATCGTTGGTTCACCC.

The sample holds many counts of this clone. Sequencing ends 3 residues short of the CDR3 end; the germline J gene provides the rest. The chain is built from TRBV7-9 and TRBJ1-2, with D maybe TRBD1 (6 bases). The CDR3 consists of 12 residues. Germline CDR1 and CDR2: SEHNR and FQNEAQ (reference sequence). Trimming pared 5 bases from V and 4 bases from J, leaving 8 bases between. The part of the CDR3 DNA that was read is TGTGCCAGCAGCACGGACAGCTATGGC. Amino acids: CASSTDSYG. In full, the CDR3 reads CASSTDSYGYTF.

This clone was found many times. The CDR3 goes on 3 residues after the read ends, and that part is filled in from the germline J gene. V and J are TRBV7-9 and TRBJ2-7; TRBD2 agrees at 7 bases. The CDR3 loop spans 15 amino acids. Per germline, CDR1 SEHNR and CDR2 FQNEAQ (reference sequence). V was pared by 6 bases and J by 2 bases, with 10 bases of the junction left unmatched. The CDR3 loop is CASSPPHAGAYEQYF. CDR3 bases read: TGTGCCAGCAGTCCGCCCCATGCGGGGGCCTACGAG.

This clone was recorded at least ten times. CDR3 residues: CSVAGMTKSGGDTQYF. The CDR3 DNA, read in part, is TGCAGCGTCGCCGGGATGACTAAAAGCGGGGGAGATACG. The genes are TRBV29-1 and TRBJ2-3; 8 bases map to TRBD2. Read data end 3 residues before the CDR3 end; the end is taken from the germline J gene. CDR1 and CDR2 (germline): SQVTM, ANQGSEA. V dropped 6 bases and J dropped 5; count of bases not matched to a gene: 16. The CDR3 covers 16 residues.

This clone was detected ten times or more. Read coverage stops 3 residues before the CDR3 terminus; the germline J gene supplies the remainder. The chain carries TRBV9 and TRBJ1-2; D might be TRBD1 (5 bases). Germline V CDR1 and CDR2: SGDLS, YYNGEE. The CDR3 extends over 15 amino acids. The V and J ends lost 4 bases and 7 bases respectively, with 20 bases between them. CDR3 sequence reads: CASSFSEGWWGGYTF. The part of the CDR3 DNA that was read is TGTGCCAGCAGCTTTTCTGAGGGGTGGTGGGGTGGC.

This clone showed up many times. The read comes to an end 3 residues before the CDR3 does, leaving the germline J gene to fill in the end. The V and J genes are TRBV13 and TRBJ2-7, with 8 nucleotides matching TRBD1. V was pared by 5 bases and J by 2 bases, with 8 bases of the junction left unmatched. From germline, CDR1 is PRHDT and CDR2 FYEKMQ (reference sequence). CDR3 size: 15 residues. The CDR3 sequence: CASSLPGDRTYEQYF. CDR3 DNA (partial): TGTGCCAGCAGCCTACCCGGGGACAGGACCTACGAG.

In its sample, this clone was seen many times. The CDR3 end is not reached by the read, which stops 3 residues before it; the germline J gene fills it in. V and J are TRBV7-9 and TRBJ2-2; 9 bases map to TRBD1. From germline, CDR1 is SEHNR and CDR2 FQNEAQ (reference sequence). The trim removed 4 bases at V and 6 bases at J, leaving 6 bases unmatched. CDR3 size: 15 residues. Here the CDR3 reads CASSYAGTGPGELFF. The sequenced CDR3 bases are TGTGCCAGCAGCTACGCGGGGACAGGGCCCGGGGAG.

The table lists this clone with many counts. Sequencing ends 3 residues short of the CDR3 end; the germline J gene provides the rest. V and J are TRBV5-1 and TRBJ1-1; D possibly corresponds to TRBD1 (5 bases). V lost 1 base and J 0 bases, leaving 13 bases between the germline ends. The CDR3 consists of 16 residues. Germline V gene sequence: CDR1 SGHRS, CDR2 YFSETQ. The CDR3 bases that were read are TGCGCCAGCAGCTTGTCCAGGACAACGATGAACACTGAA. It yields the protein CASSLSRTTMNTE. The entire CDR3 reads CASSLSRTTMNTEAFF.

In its sample, this clone was seen many times. The CDR3 extends 3 residues past the end of the read, so its final part is completed from the germline J gene. The V and J genes are TRBV30 and TRBJ2-5; unclear D gene. The V gene's germline CDR1 is GTSNPN and CDR2 SVGIG (reference sequence). The length of the CDR3 is 12 residues. Trimming took 1 base from V and 4 from J, leaving 7 bases between them. CDR3 in amino acids: CAWSDPRETQYF. Incomplete CDR3 DNA: TGTGCCTGGAGTGACCCCAGAGAGACC. The full variable domain, completed using reference TRBV30 and TRBJ2-5, is SQTIHQWPATLVQPVGSPLSLECTVEGTSNPNLYWYRQAAGRGLQLLFYSVGIGQISSEVPQNLSASRPQDRQFILSSKKLLLSDSGFYLCAWSDPRETQYFGPGTRLLVL.

The table lists this clone with many counts. Coverage ceases 3 residues before the CDR3 finishes, and the germline J gene fills in the end. The chain couples TRBV2 to TRBJ2-3, with 12 nucleotides matching TRBD2. Germline V CDR1 and CDR2: SNHLY, FYNNEI. Germline trimming cut 7 bases from V and 7 bases from J; bases unmatched to any gene: 9. This CDR3 has 15 residues. The CDR3 protein is CASTPSSGGANTQYF. The CDR3 bases that were read are TGTGCCAGCACACCCTCTAGCGGGGGGGCTAATACG.

This clone was found many times. Read coverage stops 3 residues before the CDR3 terminus; the germline J gene supplies the remainder. This rearrangement joins TRBV5-1 to TRBJ1-1; D possibly corresponds to TRBD1 (5 bases). Deletions cut 0 bases from V and 2 bases from J, with 11 bases between. CDR3 size: 15 residues. Germline V gene sequence: CDR1 SGHRS, CDR2 YFSETQ. The sequenced CDR3 bases are TGCGCCAGCAGCTTGGAGACAGCTAGTAACACTGAA. Translation: CASSLETASNTE. The full-length CDR3 reads as CASSLETASNTEAFF.

At least ten counts were recorded for this clone. The read is 3 residues too short to cover the CDR3 end, so that end is filled in from the germline J gene. The gene calls are TRBV5-4 and TRBJ2-1; D unclear. V lost 1 base to trimming and J lost 4 bases, with 6 bases between them. The CDR3 has 13 residues. Per germline, CDR1 SGHNT and CDR2 YYREEE (reference sequence). CDR3 bases read: TGTGCCAGCAGCTTGATACTTTACAATGAG. Its protein is CASSLILYNE. The entire CDR3 reads CASSLILYNEQFF.

This clone showed up many times. Read coverage stops 3 residues before the CDR3 terminus; the germline J gene supplies the remainder. The gene calls are TRBV4-1 and TRBJ1-1, with D possibly matching TRBD1 (6 bases). V lost 4 bases and J lost 2, with 14 bases in between. Germline V gene lookup returns CDR1 MGHRA and CDR2 YSYEKL. CDR3 length: 15 residues. The CDR3 loop reads CASSPQGTSNTEAFF. Partial CDR3 DNA: TGCGCCAGCAGCCCCCAGGGGACATCCAACACTGAA.

About this clone: Coverage ceases 3 residues before the CDR3 finishes, and the germline J gene fills in the end. The genes are TRBV5-1 and TRBJ2-1, with 11 bases identical to TRBD2. This CDR3 comprises 18 residues. Trimming at V came to 1 base and at J to 5 bases, leaving 11 bases not matched to a gene. The V gene's germline CDR1 is SGHRS and CDR2 YFSETQ. CDR3 DNA, as far as it was read: TGCGCCAGCAGCTTGTCTGTGACTAGCGGGGCTCTACACAATGAG. It specifies CASSLSVTSGALHNE. The CDR3 in its entirety is CASSLSVTSGALHNEQFF.

This clone was counted ten times or more. Coverage ceases 3 residues before the CDR3 finishes, and the germline J gene fills in the end. The chain combines TRBV19 with TRBJ2-1; D perhaps matches TRBD2 (6 bases). V lost 9 bases and J lost 6, with 15 bases in between. This CDR3 comprises 13 residues. Germline CDR1 is LNHDA and CDR2 is SQIVND (reference sequence). The sequenced CDR3 bases are TGTGCCAGGAGGCCCTCCGGGGGCAATGAG. It specifies CARRPSGGNE. The whole CDR3 region reads CARRPSGGNEQFF.

This clone was detected ten times or more. The read comes to an end 3 residues before the CDR3 does, leaving the germline J gene to fill in the end. The chain has TRBV6-2 or TRBV6-3 and TRBJ1-2; D may be TRBD1 (5 bases). From germline, CDR1 is MNHEY and CDR2 SVGEGT. This CDR3 region has 13 residues. V dropped 6 bases and J dropped 4 bases, with 12 bases sitting between them. The CDR3 here is CASSRQIFYGYTF. The part of the CDR3 DNA that was read is TGTGCCAGCAGCCGACAGATATTCTATGGC.

This clone was seen many times. The CDR3 is cut off 3 residues early in the read; its end comes from the germline J gene. This sequence joins TRBV20-1 and TRBJ2-3; 7 nucleotides agree with TRBD2. The CDR3 has 14 residues. CDR1 and CDR2 (germline): DFQATT, SNEGSKA (reference sequence). Unmatched junction bases numbered 2, after V lost 1 base and J lost 1 base. CDR3 DNA, as far as it was read: TGCAGTGCTAGAGCTAGCGGAGGCACAGATACG. Protein product: CSARASGGTDT. The whole CDR3 sequence reads CSARASGGTDTQYF.

This clone appeared many times. The sequenced fragment ends 3 residues before the CDR3 boundary, so the rest is inferred from the germline J gene. The chain uses TRBV7-3 and TRBJ1-2; 7 nucleotides match TRBD1. V shed 4 bases, J shed 3 bases, and the junction held 8 bases outside the gene matches. This CDR3 has 15 residues. Germline-derived CDR1 and CDR2 are SGHTA and FQGTGA. The CDR3 DNA, read in part, is TGTGCCAGCAGCTCCTCCAGGGACAGATACTATGGC. Protein: CASSSSRDRYYG. The whole CDR3 sequence reads CASSSSRDRYYGYTF.

This clone has at least ten counts. The observed sequence ends 3 residues before the CDR3 terminus, with the missing tail filled in from the germline J gene. The chain combines TRBV18 with TRBJ1-4, with unresolved D. Germline CDR1 KGHSH, CDR2 LQKENI. This CDR3 has 15 amino acids. Trimming stripped 6 bases from V and 8 bases from J, with 19 bases between. The CDR3 bases that were read are TGTGCCAGCTCCGCCCTGTCAGCAGGAGGCGAAAAA. This encodes CASSALSAGGEK. The complete CDR3 reads CASSALSAGGEKLFF. Full variable domain (remainder filled in from reference TRBV18 and TRBJ1-4): NAGVMQNPRHLVRRRGQEARLRCSPMKGHSHVYWYRQLPEEGLKFMVYLQKENIIDESGMPKERFSAEFPKEGPSILRIQQVVRGDSAAYFCASSALSAGGEKLFFGSGTQLSVL.

This clone was detected ten times or more. The CDR3 end falls 3 residues outside the read, so it is completed with the germline J gene. The rearrangement links TRBV19 to TRBJ2-3; 14 positions agree with TRBD2. V gave up 4 bases and J gave up 4 bases; unmatched junction bases: 4. CDR3 length: 16 residues. From germline, CDR1 is LNHDA and CDR2 SQIVND (reference sequence). Incomplete CDR3 DNA: TGTGCCAGTAGTAGGGGACTAGCGGGAGACTCAGATACG. Protein product: CASSRGLAGDSDT. The full-length CDR3 reads as CASSRGLAGDSDTQYF. The whole variable domain, filled in from reference TRBV19 and TRBJ2-3, reads DGGITQSPKYLFRKEGQNVTLSCEQNLNHDAMYWYRQDPGQGLRLIYYSQIVNDFQKGDIAEGYSVSREKKESFPLTVTSAQKNPTAFYLCASSRGLAGDSDTQYFGPGTRLTVL.

This clone was observed at least ten times. The read ends 3 residues shy of where the CDR3 ends; the end is completed using the germline J gene. The rearrangement uses TRBV6-4 and TRBJ2-3; D is undetermined. The CDR3 consists of 14 residues. Trimming left V 8 bases short and J 0 bases short, with 12 bases between. Germline CDR1 and CDR2: MRHNA and SNTAGT. The CDR3 DNA, read in part, is TGTGCCAGCGCCCCCGAGGCTAGCACAGATACG. Translation: CASAPEASTDT. The whole CDR3 is CASAPEASTDTQYF.

This clone was detected ten times or more. Coverage ceases 3 residues before the CDR3 finishes, and the germline J gene fills in the end. The gene calls are TRBV19 and TRBJ2-1, with 8 bases fitting TRBD2. The CDR3 spans 16 residues. CDR1 is LNHDA, CDR2 SQIVND, per germline (reference sequence). Losses at the gene ends were 7 bases for V and 3 bases for J; bases not matched to a gene: 11. Partial CDR3 DNA: TGTGCCAGTAACGACAAAATCGGGACTAGCTACAATGAG. Its protein is CASNDKIGTSYNE. The full CDR3 is CASNDKIGTSYNEQFF.

This clone has at least ten counts. With the read ending 3 residues before the CDR3 end, the germline J gene is used to fill in that end. The chain has TRBV28 and TRBJ1-1; maybe TRBD1 (6 bases). Germline CDR1 and CDR2: MDHEN and SYDVKM. The CDR3 runs 14 residues. CDR3 sequence reads: CASSARDTEREAFF. CDR3 DNA (partial): TGTGCCAGCAGTGCCCGGGACACCGAACGGGAA.